The 18 T cell receptor beta chains given below trace back to one sample, sequenced in a study of shared clonotypes between healthy human individuals. The assay was immunoSEQ multiplex PCR, and TCRdb's table has in-frame clones only and misses some. The table includes 800,000 to 950,000 clones, about 96% detected once. In the naive CD8 group, cells lacked CD45RO and were positively selected for CCR7, so terminally differentiated effector memory CD45RA+ cells were left out. Sequencing was done on a sample of naive CD8+ T cells sorted from blood. Source of these receptors: a young man in good health.

The chain employs TRBV29-1 and TRBJ2-7; maybe TRBD2 (6 bases). The germline V gene encodes CDR1 SQVTM and CDR2 ANQGSEA. With 4 bases removed from V and 3 bases from J, the gap between germline ends came to 19 bases. This CDR3 has 15 residues. The CDR3 loop reads CSVGRGGALGYEQYF. In DNA form, the CDR3 reads TGCAGCGTTGGCCGTGGAGGGGCGCTAGGCTACGAGCAGTACTTC.

This chain uses TRBV5-1 with TRBJ2-1, with 9 bases fitting TRBD1. Germline loops: CDR1 SGHRS, CDR2 YFSETQ. V lost 2 bases to trimming and J lost 8 bases; unmatched junction nucleotides: 2. CDR3 length: 13 amino acids. The CDR3 loop reads CASSLQGAHEQFF. As DNA, the CDR3 is TGCGCCAGCAGCTTACAGGGGGCACATGAGCAGTTCTTC.

With respect to this clone: This same CDR3 is encoded by further DNA sequences in the sample. The V and J genes are TRBV5-6 and TRBJ2-1, with D hard to call. The CDR3 length is 13 residues. The germline gives CDR1 SGHDT, CDR2 YYEEEE. V was clipped by 0 bases and J by 3 bases, with 4 bases between them. CDR3 protein: CASSLGGYNEQFF. CDR3 coding DNA: TGTGCCAGCAGCTTGGGGGGCTACAATGAGCAGTTCTTC.

V gene TRBV28 combines with J gene TRBJ2-1, with a weak D call TRBD2 (5 bases). Germline V gene lookup returns CDR1 MDHEN and CDR2 SYDVKM. Trimming took off 2 bases at V and 9 bases at J, with 11 bases between the two ends. This CDR3 is built from 13 residues. DNA for the CDR3: TGTGCCAGCAGTTTAGTGGCGGGTAGTGAGCAGTTCTTC. Its protein product is CASSLVAGSEQFF.

The V and J genes are TRBV30 and TRBJ2-7, with TRBD2 as a possible D gene (5 bases). V gave up 0 bases and J gave up 8 bases, with 23 bases separating them. The CDR3 totals 16 residues. CDR1 is GTSNPN, CDR2 SVGIG, per germline (reference sequence). Here the CDR3 DNA reads TGTGCCTGGAGTGTACTGGAGGAATGGCGCTCCGATCAGCAGTACTTC. Translation: CAWSVLEEWRSDQQYF.

The chain couples TRBV7-9 to TRBJ2-6; 8 bases match TRBD1. The V segment lost 5 bases and the J segment 2 bases; nucleotides outside the gene matches: 14. The CDR3 is 19 amino acids. Germline V gene sequence: CDR1 SEHNR, CDR2 FQNEAQ (reference sequence). The CDR3 nucleotides are TGTGCCAGCAGCCCCCTAGGACAGGGCTATGAAGCTGGGGCCAACGTCCTGACTTTC. This sequence encodes CASSPLGQGYEAGANVLTF. The complete variable domain, with remaining parts taken from reference TRBV7-9 and TRBJ2-6, reads DTGVSQNPRHKITKRGQNVTFRCDPISEHNRLYWYRQTLGQGPEFLTYFQNEAQLEKSRLLSDRFSAERPKGSFSTLEIQRTEQGDSAMYLCASSPLGQGYEAGANVLTFGAGSRLTVL.

V and J are TRBV15 and TRBJ2-2; 8 bases map to TRBD1. From germline, CDR1 is LNHNV and CDR2 YYDKDF (reference sequence). This CDR3 has 13 residues. The CDR3 coding sequence is TGTGCGGCTCAGGGGGCGTATGGCGGGGAGCTGTTTTTT. It yields the protein CAAQGAYGGELFF. Drawing the rest from reference TRBV15 and TRBJ2-2, the complete variable domain is DAMVIQNPRYQVTQFGKPVTLSCSQTLNHNVMYWYQQKSSQAPKLLFHYYDKDFNNEADTPDNFQSRRPNTSFCFLDIRSPGLGDTAMYLCAAQGAYGGELFFGEGSRLTVL.

The gene calls are TRBV5-1 and TRBJ1-2; D unclear. V gave up 4 bases and J gave up 3 bases, with 10 bases separating them. CDR1 is SGHRS, CDR2 YFSETQ, per germline. This CDR3 is 13 amino acids long. The CDR3 loop is CASSEFEDYGYTF. The CDR3, as DNA: TGCGCCAGCAGCGAGTTCGAGGACTATGGCTACACCTTC.

This rearrangement joins TRBV6-5 to TRBJ2-7; the match to TRBD2 covers 12 bases. Germline V CDR1 and CDR2: MNHEY, SVGAGI. This CDR3 has 14 amino acids. J was trimmed by 5 bases and V by 8 bases; bases with no gene match: 7. As DNA, the CDR3 is TGTGCCAGCTCACCCCGGACTAGCGGGGACGAGCAGTACTTC. Amino acid sequence: CASSPRTSGDEQYF.

The chain employs TRBV5-8 and TRBJ2-1, with 8 bases lining up with TRBD2. The CDR3 runs to 15 residues. The J segment lost 8 bases and the V segment lost 4 bases, leaving 11 bases of the junction unmatched. CDR1 and CDR2 from the germline V gene are SGHTS and YDEGEE. CDR3 nucleotide sequence: TGTGCCAGCAGCCGCGGACTAGCCGGAGACGATGAGCAGTTCTTC. Translation gives CASSRGLAGDDEQFF.

This clone appeared a single time. This chain connects TRBV11-3 to TRBJ2-2; D may be TRBD2 (6 bases). V was pared by 5 bases and J by 6 bases, with 16 bases between. Germline CDR1 is SGHNT and CDR2 is YENEEA. This CDR3 region has 15 residues. In nucleotides, the CDR3 is TGTGCCAGCAGCCCGGCGGGATACGTCGCCGGGGAGCTGTTTTTT. This codes for CASSPAGYVAGELFF.

V is TRBV29-1 and J is TRBJ2-1; D is undetermined. The V end lost 1 base, the J end lost 13 bases, and 23 bases lay between the germline ends. CDR3 length equals 15 residues. Germline V lookup: CDR1 SQVTM, CDR2 ANQGSEA. The DNA of the CDR3 is TGCAGCGTTGAAGGAGGCAGGTTAAGGGCGGTGTACCAGTTCTTC. It translates to CSVEGGRLRAVYQFF.

The chain joins TRBV29-1 to TRBJ1-2; maybe TRBD1 (5 bases). Germline CDR1 and CDR2: SQVTM and ANQGSEA. V lost 1 base, J lost 4 bases, and 10 bases lay in between. The CDR3 totals 13 residues. The CDR3 nucleotides read TGCAGCGTTGAAGTCGCAGGGTTCTATGGCTACACCTTC. This translates into CSVEVAGFYGYTF.

This chain joins TRBV5-1 and TRBJ2-1; D remains unclear. Germline CDR1 and CDR2: SGHRS and YFSETQ. The ends were cut back, 1 base at V and 10 bases at J, with 9 bases in the middle. The CDR3 extends over 12 amino acids. The CDR3 nucleotides are TGCGCCAGCAGCTTGATAGCCGGCGAGCAGTTCTTC. Translating gives CASSLIAGEQFF.

This sequence joins TRBV5-5 and TRBJ2-7; 7 bases align to TRBD1. CDR3 size: 14 residues. Looked up from germline, CDR1 is SGHKS and CDR2 is YYEKEE (reference sequence). After removal of 4 bases from V and 5 bases from J, the junction contained 9 bases not matched to a gene. CDR3 bases: TGTGCCAGCAGCCCTTCCGGGACAGTTGACGAGCAGTACTTC. It is translated as CASSPSGTVDEQYF.

This clone was observed a handful of times. This chain links TRBV5-5 with TRBJ2-7; D is uncertain. CDR1 SGHKS and CDR2 YYEKEE come from the germline V gene (reference sequence). The CDR3 is 15 amino acids. V was trimmed by 2 bases and J by 0 bases, leaving 12 bases between them. For the CDR3, the DNA is TGTGCCAGCAGCTTTACGACGGAGAGCTCCTACGAGCAGTACTTC. Translating it yields CASSFTTESSYEQYF.

The V and J genes are TRBV27 and TRBJ2-1; 9 bases line up with TRBD1. V was clipped by 7 bases and J by 5 bases; unmatched bases: 3. CDR1 is MNHEY, CDR2 SMNVEV, per germline (reference sequence). This CDR3 has 13 residues. The CDR3 loop is CASIRQGDNEQFF. CDR3 DNA sequence: TGTGCCAGCATCCGACAGGGGGACAATGAGCAGTTCTTC.

CDR3 residues: CASSPFSASYEQYF. The CDR3 DNA reads as TGTGCCAGCAGCCCATTCAGTGCATCCTACGAGCAGTACTTC. The genes are TRBV6-1 and TRBJ2-7, with D hard to call. Trimming stripped 6 bases from V and 1 base from J, with 13 bases between. Germline V lookup: CDR1 MNHNS, CDR2 SASEGT. This CDR3 contains 14 residues.